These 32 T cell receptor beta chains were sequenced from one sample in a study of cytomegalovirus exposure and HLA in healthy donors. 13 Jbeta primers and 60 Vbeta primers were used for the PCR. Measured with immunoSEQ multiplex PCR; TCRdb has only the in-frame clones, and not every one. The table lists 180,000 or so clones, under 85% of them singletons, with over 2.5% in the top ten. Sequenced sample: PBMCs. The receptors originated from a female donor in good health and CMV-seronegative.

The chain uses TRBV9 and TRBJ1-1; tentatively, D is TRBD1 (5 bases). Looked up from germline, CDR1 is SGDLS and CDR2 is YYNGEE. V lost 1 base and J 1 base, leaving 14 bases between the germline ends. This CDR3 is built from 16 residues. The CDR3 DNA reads TGTGCCAGCAGCGTATCCTCGCTCAGGGCGAACACTGAAGCTTTCTTT. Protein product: CASSVSSLRANTEAFF.

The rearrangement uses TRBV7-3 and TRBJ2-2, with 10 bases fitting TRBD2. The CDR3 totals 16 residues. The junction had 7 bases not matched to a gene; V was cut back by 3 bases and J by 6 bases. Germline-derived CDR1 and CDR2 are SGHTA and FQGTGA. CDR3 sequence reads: CASSFSRTSGSGELFF. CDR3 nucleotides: TGTGCCAGCAGCTTTTCTCGGACTAGCGGTTCCGGGGAGCTGTTTTTT.

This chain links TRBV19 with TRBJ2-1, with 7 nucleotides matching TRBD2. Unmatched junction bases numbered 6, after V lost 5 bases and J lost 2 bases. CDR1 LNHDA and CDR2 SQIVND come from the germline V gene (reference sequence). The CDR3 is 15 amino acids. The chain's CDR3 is CASSDGGFTYNEQFF. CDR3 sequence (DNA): TGTGCCAGTAGTGACGGGGGGTTCACCTACAATGAGCAGTTCTTC.

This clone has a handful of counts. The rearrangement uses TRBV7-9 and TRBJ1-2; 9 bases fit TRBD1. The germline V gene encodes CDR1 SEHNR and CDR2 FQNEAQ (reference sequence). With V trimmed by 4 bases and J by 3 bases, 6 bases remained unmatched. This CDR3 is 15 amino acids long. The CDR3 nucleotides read TGTGCCAGCAGCTGGGGCCGGGACAGGGACTATGGCTACACCTTC. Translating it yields CASSWGRDRDYGYTF.

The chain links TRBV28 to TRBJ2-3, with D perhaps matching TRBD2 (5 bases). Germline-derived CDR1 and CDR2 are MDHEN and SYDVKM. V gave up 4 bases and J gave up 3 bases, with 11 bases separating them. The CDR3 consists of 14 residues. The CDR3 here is CASSSQRRTDTQYF. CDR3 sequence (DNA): TGTGCCAGCAGTTCCCAGCGGCGGACAGATACGCAGTATTTT.

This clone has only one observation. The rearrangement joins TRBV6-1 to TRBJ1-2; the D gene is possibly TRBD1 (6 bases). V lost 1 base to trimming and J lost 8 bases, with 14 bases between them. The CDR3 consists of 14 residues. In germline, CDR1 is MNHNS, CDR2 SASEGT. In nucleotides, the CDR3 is TGTGCCAGCAGTGAAGTGGCAGGGGTAGGCGGCTACACCTTC. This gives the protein CASSEVAGVGGYTF.

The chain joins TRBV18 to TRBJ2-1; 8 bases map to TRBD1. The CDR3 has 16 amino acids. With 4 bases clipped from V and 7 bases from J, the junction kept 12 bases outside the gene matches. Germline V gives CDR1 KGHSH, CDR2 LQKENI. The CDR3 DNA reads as TGTGCCAGCTCACGAGACAGGGGACGGGGTGGGAATGAGCAGTTCTTC. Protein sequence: CASSRDRGRGGNEQFF.

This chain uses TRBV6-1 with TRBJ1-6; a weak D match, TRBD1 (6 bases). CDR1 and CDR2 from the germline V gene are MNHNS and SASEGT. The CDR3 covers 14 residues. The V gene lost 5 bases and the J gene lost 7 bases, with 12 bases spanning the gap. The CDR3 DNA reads TGTGCCAGCAGTTGGACAGAGGAGAATTCACCCCTCCACTTT. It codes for CASSWTEENSPLHF.

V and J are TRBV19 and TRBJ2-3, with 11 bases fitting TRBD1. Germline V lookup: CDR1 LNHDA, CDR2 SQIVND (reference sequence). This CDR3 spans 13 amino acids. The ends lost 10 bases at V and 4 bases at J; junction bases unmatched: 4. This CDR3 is CATRTGGSDTQYF. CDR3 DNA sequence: TGTGCCACCCGGACAGGGGGCTCAGATACGCAGTATTTT.

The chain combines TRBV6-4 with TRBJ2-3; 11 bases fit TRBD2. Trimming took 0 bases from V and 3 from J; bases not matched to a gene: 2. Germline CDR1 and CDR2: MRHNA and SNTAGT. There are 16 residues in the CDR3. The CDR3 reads CASSDSTSGATDTQYF. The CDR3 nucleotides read TGTGCCAGCAGTGACTCGACTAGCGGGGCGACAGATACGCAGTATTTT.

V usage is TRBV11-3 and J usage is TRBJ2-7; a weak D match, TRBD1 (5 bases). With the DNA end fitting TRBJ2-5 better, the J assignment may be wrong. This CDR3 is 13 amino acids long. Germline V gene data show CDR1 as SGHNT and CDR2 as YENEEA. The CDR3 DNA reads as TGTGCCAGCAGCTTCGCAGGGCGCTCGACCCAGTACTTC. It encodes CASSFAGRSTQYF.

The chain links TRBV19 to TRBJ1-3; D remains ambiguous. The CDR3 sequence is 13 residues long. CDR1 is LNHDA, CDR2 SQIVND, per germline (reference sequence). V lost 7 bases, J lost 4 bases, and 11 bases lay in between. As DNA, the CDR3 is TGTGCCAGTAACCCGGGAGCAGGAAACACCATATATTTT. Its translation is CASNPGAGNTIYF.

This chain's CDR3 is CASRGQGDSPLHF. For the CDR3, the DNA is TGTGCCAGCAGAGGACAGGGCGACTCACCCCTCCACTTT. V is TRBV2 and J is TRBJ1-6; 8 positions match TRBD1. CDR3 size: 13 residues. Germline loops: CDR1 SNHLY, CDR2 FYNNEI. The ends lost 6 bases at V and 10 bases at J; junction bases unmatched: 5.

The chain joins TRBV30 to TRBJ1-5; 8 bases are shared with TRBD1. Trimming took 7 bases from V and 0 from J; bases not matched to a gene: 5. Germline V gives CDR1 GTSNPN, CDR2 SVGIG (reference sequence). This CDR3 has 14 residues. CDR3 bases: TGTGCCTTAACAGGGGGGAATAGCAATCAGCCCCAGCATTTT. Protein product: CALTGGNSNQPQHF.

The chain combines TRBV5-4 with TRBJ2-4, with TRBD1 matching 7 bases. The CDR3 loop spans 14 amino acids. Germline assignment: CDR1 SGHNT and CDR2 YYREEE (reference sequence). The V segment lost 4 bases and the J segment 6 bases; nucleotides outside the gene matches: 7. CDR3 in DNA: TGTGCCAGCAGCACCCAGACAGGGCCAAACATTCAGTACTTC. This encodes CASSTQTGPNIQYF.

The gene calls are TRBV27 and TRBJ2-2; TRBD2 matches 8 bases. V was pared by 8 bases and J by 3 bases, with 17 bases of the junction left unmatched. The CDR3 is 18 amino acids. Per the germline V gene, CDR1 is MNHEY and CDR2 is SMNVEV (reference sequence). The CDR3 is CASGRGLAGRDDTGELFF. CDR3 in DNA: TGTGCCAGCGGCCGCGGGCTAGCGGGCCGCGACGACACCGGGGAGCTGTTTTTT.

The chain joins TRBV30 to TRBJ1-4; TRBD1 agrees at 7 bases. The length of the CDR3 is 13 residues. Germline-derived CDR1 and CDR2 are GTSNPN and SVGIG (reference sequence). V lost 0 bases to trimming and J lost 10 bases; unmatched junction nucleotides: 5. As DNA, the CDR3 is TGTGCCTGGAGTGTGACAGGGAACGGAAAACTGTTTTTT. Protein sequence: CAWSVTGNGKLFF.

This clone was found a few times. The CDR3 loop reads CASSLQANYGYTF. In DNA, the CDR3 is TGTGCCAGCAGTTTGCAGGCTAACTATGGCTACACCTTC. This chain joins TRBV6-1 and TRBJ1-2; D is ambiguous. V lost 5 bases and J 0 bases, leaving 7 bases between the germline ends. The CDR3 consists of 13 residues. CDR1 and CDR2 (germline): MNHNS, SASEGT.

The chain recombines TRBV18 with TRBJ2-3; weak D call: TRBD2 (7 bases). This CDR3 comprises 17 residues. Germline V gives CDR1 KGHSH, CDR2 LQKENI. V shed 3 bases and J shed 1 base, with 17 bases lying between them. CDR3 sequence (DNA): TGTGCCAGCTCACCCCCCGGGGGGCCGCTAGGCACAGATACGCAGTATTTT. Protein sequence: CASSPPGGPLGTDTQYF.

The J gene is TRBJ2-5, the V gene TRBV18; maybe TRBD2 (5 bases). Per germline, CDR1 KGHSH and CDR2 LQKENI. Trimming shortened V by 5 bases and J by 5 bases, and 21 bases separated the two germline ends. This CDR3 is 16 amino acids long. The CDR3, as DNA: TGTGCCAGCTCATCTACCGACTATCCTAAGAGGGAGACCCAGTACTTC. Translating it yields CASSSTDYPKRETQYF. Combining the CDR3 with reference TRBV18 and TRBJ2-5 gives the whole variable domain NAGVMQNPRHLVRRRGQEARLRCSPMKGHSHVYWYRQLPEEGLKFMVYLQKENIIDESGMPKERFSAEFPKEGPSILRIQQVVRGDSAAYFCASSSTDYPKRETQYFGPGTRLLVL.

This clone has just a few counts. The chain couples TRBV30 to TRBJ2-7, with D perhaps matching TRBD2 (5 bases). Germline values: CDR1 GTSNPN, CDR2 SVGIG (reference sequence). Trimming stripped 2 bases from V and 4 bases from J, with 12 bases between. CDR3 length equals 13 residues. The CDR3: CAWSIGIGYEQYF. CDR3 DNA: TGTGCCTGGAGTATCGGGATTGGATACGAGCAGTACTTC.

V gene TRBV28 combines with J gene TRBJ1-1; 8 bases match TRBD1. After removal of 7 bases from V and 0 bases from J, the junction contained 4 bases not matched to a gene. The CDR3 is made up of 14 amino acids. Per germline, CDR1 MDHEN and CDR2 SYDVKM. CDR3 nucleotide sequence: TGTGCCAGCAACACAGGGGGGGTGAACACTGAAGCTTTCTTT. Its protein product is CASNTGGVNTEAFF.

The CDR3 loop reads CASSYSGGYGYTF. The DNA for the CDR3 is TGTGCCAGCAGTTACTCTGGCGGGTATGGCTACACCTTC. The chain has TRBV6-5 and TRBJ1-2; D unclear. Germline V gene data show CDR1 as MNHEY and CDR2 as SVGAGI. This CDR3 is 13 amino acids long. Between the trimmed V and J ends, which lost 0 bases and 5 bases, there was a span of 7 bases.

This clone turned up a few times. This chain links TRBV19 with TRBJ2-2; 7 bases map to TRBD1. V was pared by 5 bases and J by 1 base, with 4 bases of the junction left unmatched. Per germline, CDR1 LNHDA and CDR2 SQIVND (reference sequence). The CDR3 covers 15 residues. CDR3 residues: CASSPWTGNTGELFF. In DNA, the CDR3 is TGTGCCAGTAGTCCCTGGACAGGGAACACCGGGGAGCTGTTTTTT.

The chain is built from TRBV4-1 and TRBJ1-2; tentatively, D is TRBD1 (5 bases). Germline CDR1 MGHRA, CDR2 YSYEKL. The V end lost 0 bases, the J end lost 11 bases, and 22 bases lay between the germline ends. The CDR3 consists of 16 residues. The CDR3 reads CASSQDLGGAGIGYTF. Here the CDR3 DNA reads TGCGCCAGCAGCCAAGATCTTGGAGGGGCAGGGATCGGGTACACCTTC.

The CDR3 region is CASRVLAGTYNEQFF. CDR3 sequence (DNA): TGTGCCAGCAGGGTACTAGCGGGGACCTACAATGAGCAGTTCTTC. The chain uses TRBV2 and TRBJ2-1, with 10 bases aligning to TRBD2. J lost 2 bases, V lost 6 bases, and 4 bases had no gene match. Germline V lookup: CDR1 SNHLY, CDR2 FYNNEI. This CDR3 spans 15 amino acids.

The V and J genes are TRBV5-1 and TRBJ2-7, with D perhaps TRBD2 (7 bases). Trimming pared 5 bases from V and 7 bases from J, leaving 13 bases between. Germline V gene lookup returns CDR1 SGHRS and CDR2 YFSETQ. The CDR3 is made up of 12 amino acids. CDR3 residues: CASRGGAGEQYF. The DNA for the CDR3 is TGCGCCAGCAGGGGGGGGGCGGGAGAGCAGTACTTC.

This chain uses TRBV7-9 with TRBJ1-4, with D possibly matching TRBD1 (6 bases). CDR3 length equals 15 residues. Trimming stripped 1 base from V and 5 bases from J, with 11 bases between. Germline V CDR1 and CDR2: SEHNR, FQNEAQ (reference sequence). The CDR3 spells CASSLERGGNEKLFF. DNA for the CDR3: TGTGCCAGCAGCTTAGAGAGGGGGGGCAATGAAAAACTGTTTTTT.

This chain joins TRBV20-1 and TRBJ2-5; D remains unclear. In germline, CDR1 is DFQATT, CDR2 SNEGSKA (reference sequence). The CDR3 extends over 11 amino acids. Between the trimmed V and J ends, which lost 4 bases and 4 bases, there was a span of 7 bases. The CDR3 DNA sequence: TGCAGTGCTATCTATGGAGAGACCCAGTACTTC. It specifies CSAIYGETQYF.

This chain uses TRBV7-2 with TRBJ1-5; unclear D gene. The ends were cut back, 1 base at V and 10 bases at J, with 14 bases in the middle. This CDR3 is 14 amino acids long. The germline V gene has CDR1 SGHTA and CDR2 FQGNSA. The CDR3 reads CASSLVTEVSPQHF. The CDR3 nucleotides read TGTGCCAGCAGCTTAGTCACGGAGGTATCACCCCAGCATTTT.

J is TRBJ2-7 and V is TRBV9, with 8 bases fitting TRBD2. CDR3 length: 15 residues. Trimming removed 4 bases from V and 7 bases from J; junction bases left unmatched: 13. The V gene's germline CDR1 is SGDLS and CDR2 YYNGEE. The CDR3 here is CASSPGLAGLWEQYF. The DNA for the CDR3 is TGTGCCAGCAGCCCAGGGCTAGCGGGTCTCTGGGAGCAGTACTTC.

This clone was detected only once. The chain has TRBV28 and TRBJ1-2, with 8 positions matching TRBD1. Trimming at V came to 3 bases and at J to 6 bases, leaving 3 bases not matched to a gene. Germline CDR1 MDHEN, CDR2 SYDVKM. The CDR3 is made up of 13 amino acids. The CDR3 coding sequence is TGTGCCAGCAGTTTGAAACAGGGGGATGGCTACACCTTC. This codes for CASSLKQGDGYTF.